The 18 T cell receptor beta chains below all came from one sample that was sequenced in a study of T-cell memory formation after mild COVID-19. TCRdb re-called the 5' RACE reads through MiXCR, storing one row per CDR3 protein. The sample carries 150,000 to 200,000 distinct CDR3 sequences, 31% recorded once. The material sequenced was PBMCs or a T cell subset sorted from them (not recorded which). These receptors came from an adult woman who had mild COVID-19 (a few samples of this study predate the infection). Cell type and time point are not known.

This clonotype was observed a handful of times. The chain has TRBV24-1 and TRBJ2-2, with TRBD2 as a possible D gene (6 bases). The V gene lost 3 bases and the J gene lost 0 bases, with 10 bases spanning the gap. The germline V gene encodes CDR1 KGHDR and CDR2 SFDVKD. CDR3 length: 16 residues. CDR3: CATSDLGEANTGELFF. The CDR3, as DNA: TGTGCCACCAGTGATCTGGGGGAGGCGAACACCGGGGAGCTGTTTTTT.

The chain has TRBV12-3 or TRBV12-4 and TRBJ1-6; 12 bases match TRBD1. The CDR3 consists of 15 residues. Germline trimming cut 5 bases from V and 8 bases from J; bases unmatched to any gene: 4. CDR3 protein: CASSVRDRGHSPLHF. CDR3 nucleotides: TGTGCCAGCAGTGTCCGGGACAGGGGGCATTCACCCCTCCACTTT.

This clonotype showed up just a few times. The chain couples TRBV9 to TRBJ2-3; either TRBD1 or TRBD2 may supply D (7 bases each). V gave up 1 base and J gave up 2 bases, with 11 bases separating them. Germline V gene data show CDR1 as SGDLS and CDR2 as YYNGEE. The CDR3 spans 15 residues. CDR3 nucleotides: TGTGCCAGCAGCGTACAGGGGGGGCACACAGATACGCAGTATTTT. Translation gives CASSVQGGHTDTQYF.

The chain couples TRBV7-9 to TRBJ2-5, with TRBD2 identical over 13 bases. V lost 5 bases to trimming and J lost 3 bases; unmatched junction nucleotides: 3. CDR1 and CDR2 from the germline V gene are SEHNR and FQNEAQ (reference sequence). The CDR3 is 15 amino acids. CDR3 sequence (DNA): TGTGCCAGCAGCCCGGGGACTAGCGGGGAAGAGACCCAGTACTTC. It translates to CASSPGTSGEETQYF. Together with reference TRBV7-9 and TRBJ2-5, the CDR3 gives the full variable domain: DTGVSQNPRHKITKRGQNVTFRCDPISEHNRLYWYRQTLGQGPEFLTYFQNEAQLEKSRLLSDRFSAERPKGSFSTLEIQRTEQGDSAMYLCASSPGTSGEETQYFGPGTRLLVL.

This sequence joins TRBV7-9 and TRBJ1-5, with 10 bases fitting TRBD1. Germline values: CDR1 SEHNR, CDR2 FQNEAQ (reference sequence). CDR3 length: 13 residues. J was trimmed by 9 bases and V by 5 bases; bases with no gene match: 4. CDR3 amino acids: CASSGRTGGPQHF. The CDR3 nucleotides are TGTGCCAGCAGCGGTAGGACAGGGGGGCCCCAGCATTTT.

The count of this clonotype is one. This chain uses TRBV7-6 with TRBJ1-5; 9 bases are shared with TRBD1. The CDR3 loop spans 17 amino acids. The V and J ends lost 2 bases and 5 bases, in that order; junction bases with no gene match: 10. Germline V lookup: CDR1 SGHVS, CDR2 FNYEAQ. The CDR3 sequence is CASSLHSGTGLYQPQHF. The DNA of the CDR3 is TGTGCCAGCAGCTTACACTCCGGGACAGGGCTTTATCAGCCCCAGCATTTT.

This clonotype was observed a handful of times. Germline is not matched at one junction end, which may reflect a read error. The gene calls are TRBV24-1 and TRBJ2-3, with TRBD2 matching over 9 bases. The CDR3 has 15 residues. CDR1 is KGHDR and CDR2 is SFDVKD in the germline V gene. CDR3 sequence reads: CATSGKREATYTQYF. For the CDR3, the DNA is TGTGCCACCAGTGGGAAGCGGGAGGCCACATATACGCAGTATTTT.

The V gene is TRBV7-9, the J gene TRBJ2-7, with 13 bases matching TRBD2. Trimming at V came to 5 bases and at J to 3 bases, leaving 4 bases not matched to a gene. Germline CDR1 SEHNR, CDR2 FQNEAQ (reference sequence). The CDR3 totals 15 residues. The CDR3 loop reads CASSPGTSGVYEQYF. The CDR3 bases are TGTGCCAGCAGCCCCGGGACTAGCGGGGTCTACGAGCAGTACTTC.

V usage is TRBV20-1 and J usage is TRBJ1-4, with unresolved D. CDR1 and CDR2 (germline): DFQATT, SNEGSKA (reference sequence). The CDR3 has 13 amino acids. The ends were cut back, 6 bases at V and 6 bases at J, with 14 bases in the middle. DNA for the CDR3: TGCAGTGCGTCACTACCCGTCCATGAAAAACTGTTTTTT. This sequence encodes CSASLPVHEKLFF.

V gene TRBV29-1 combines with J gene TRBJ2-3; D possibly matches TRBD1 or TRBD2 (5 bases each). The length of the CDR3 is 16 residues. The germline CDR1 and CDR2 sequences are SQVTM and ANQGSEA. V lost 2 bases and J lost 7, with 22 bases in between. The CDR3 reads CSVEPPGPAVPNTQYF. CDR3 in DNA: TGCAGCGTTGAACCACCGGGACCCGCCGTCCCAAATACGCAGTATTTT.

This chain joins TRBV19 and TRBJ1-2; D remains ambiguous. The V gene lost 6 bases and the J gene lost 2 bases, with 4 bases spanning the gap. In germline, CDR1 is LNHDA, CDR2 SQIVND (reference sequence). This CDR3 is 11 amino acids long. This CDR3 reads CASRQNYGYTF. In DNA form, the CDR3 reads TGTGCCAGTAGACAAAACTATGGCTACACCTTC.

This rearrangement joins TRBV13 to TRBJ2-7, with a tentative D call TRBD2 (7 bases). The CDR3 is 14 amino acids. Looked up from germline, CDR1 is PRHDT and CDR2 is FYEKMQ (reference sequence). The V end was cut by 3 bases, the J end by 5 bases, with 14 bases between. The CDR3 bases are TGTGCCAGCAGCTTCGCTAGGGGGGGAGACGAGCAGTACTTC. This gives the protein CASSFARGGDEQYF.

This clonotype was detected a few times. The chain joins TRBV4-3 to TRBJ2-1; 11 nucleotides agree with TRBD1. With 0 bases clipped from V and 12 bases from J, the junction kept 13 bases outside the gene matches. Germline values: CDR1 LGHNA, CDR2 YSLEER. The CDR3 consists of 17 residues. The CDR3 region has the DNA TGCGCCAGCAGCCAAGATCGAAGGACAGGGGGCGTGGTGGTGCAGTTCTTC. It is translated as CASSQDRRTGGVVVQFF.

This sequence joins TRBV27 and TRBJ1-5; D is possibly TRBD1 (5 bases). CDR3 length equals 14 residues. Germline V lookup: CDR1 MNHEY, CDR2 SMNVEV (reference sequence). V lost 7 bases, J lost 2 bases, and 12 bases lay in between. The CDR3 DNA reads TGTGCCAGCACCCCTGTGGGGGGCAATCAGCCCCAGCATTTT. Translated: CASTPVGGNQPQHF.

J is TRBJ2-1 and V is TRBV5-5; the match to TRBD2 covers 11 bases. The junction had 3 bases not matched to a gene; V was cut back by 1 base and J by 3 bases. Per germline, CDR1 SGHKS and CDR2 YYEKEE (reference sequence). This CDR3 region has 16 residues. CDR3 amino acids: CASSLRGTSGYNEQFF. In DNA, the CDR3 is TGTGCCAGCAGCTTGAGAGGGACTAGCGGCTACAATGAGCAGTTCTTC. Drawing the rest from reference TRBV5-5 and TRBJ2-1, the complete variable domain is DAGVTQSPTHLIKTRGQQVTLRCSPISGHKSVSWYQQVLGQGPQFIFQYYEKEERGRGNFPDRFSARQFPNYSSELNVNALLLGDSALYLCASSLRGTSGYNEQFFGPGTRLTVL.

As to this clonotype: The junction does not match germline at one end; this may be a read error. The chain has TRBV5-1 and TRBJ1-1, with 9 positions matching TRBD1. This CDR3 comprises 14 residues. Germline V gene lookup returns CDR1 SGHRS and CDR2 YFSETQ. The CDR3 loop reads CASRLTGGVTEAFF. Here the CDR3 DNA reads TGCGCCAGCCGCTTGACAGGGGGTGTAACTGAAGCTTTCTTT.

The chain joins TRBV5-4 to TRBJ2-7; tentatively, D is TRBD1 (5 bases). This CDR3 is 16 amino acids long. Germline V lookup: CDR1 SGHNT, CDR2 YYREEE (reference sequence). Trimming removed 2 bases from V and 4 bases from J, with 19 bases in between. DNA of the CDR3: TGTGCCAGCAGCTTCCCCCTCCCAGGGTCGCAATACGAGCAGTACTTC. This gives the protein CASSFPLPGSQYEQYF.

V gene TRBV6-2 or TRBV6-3 combines with J gene TRBJ1-4; D is uncertain. Germline CDR1 reads MNHEY; CDR2 reads SVGEGT. Trimming stripped 2 bases from V and 5 bases from J, with 9 bases between. This CDR3 comprises 14 residues. The CDR3 region has the DNA TGTGCCAGCAGTTACGGCGGGGAGAATGAAAAACTGTTTTTT. This gives the protein CASSYGGENEKLFF.